Reported below is one TCR beta chain. The germline V gene encodes CDR1 SGHAT and CDR2 FQNNGV. The CDR3 is 16 residues long. V lost 4 bases and J 0 bases, leaving 10 bases between the germline ends. The sample is drawn from a study of blood T cell repertoires in COVID-19. Study overall: Collection of acute and convalescent COVID-19 samples took place in the United States, Italy and Spain. T cells, B-cell-depleted T cells, or PBMCs supplied cDNA or gDNA.

All recovered Cohort 3 donors got two negative PCRs, got clearance, or saw symptom resolution. Original data processing: Amplifying reference gene primers gave estimates of nucleated cell counts. Profiled with immunoSEQ multiplex PCR; TCRdb holds only in-frame clones, not every one. That table furnishes V, J and clone size, whereas the DNA furnished D and trimming. The sample yields approximately 270,000 clones, 80% to 90% seen once. The chain recombines TRBV11-2 with TRBJ2-6, with unresolved D. Material for sequencing was PBMCs or T cells enriched from blood (not recorded which). The clonotype originates from a middle-aged man who had recovered from COVID-19. The CDR3, as DNA: TGTGCCAGCAGCTGGGCTTTTGGCTCTGGGGCCAACGTCCTGACTTTC. Protein product: CASSWAFGSGANVLTF.